The clone carrying this TCR beta chain came up many times. Its cognate antigen is unknown. Trimming at V came to 4 bases and at J to 6 bases, leaving 16 bases not matched to a gene. From germline, CDR1 is SEHNR and CDR2 FQNEAQ (reference sequence). The length of the CDR3 is 17 residues. TCRdb re-analysed the reads in MiXCR, keeping a single row per CDR3 protein. The profile covers some 400,000 distinct CDR3 sequences, with approximately 33% appearing a single time and roughly 13% taken by the ten largest. This sample was included in a study of T cell repertoires in cytomegalovirus infection. Study details: It can be stated that public TCR beta signatures indicated CMV infection as well as a matching HLA type. Study-level points and caveats: Summed frequency of public TCR beta families distinguished CMV carriers with the relevant HLA. Clonotype analysis showed dominance of the ex vivo response by HLA-C-restricted CMV-specific TCR beta clonotypes.

Sequencing used PBMCs. The chain has TRBV7-9 and TRBJ2-5; 8 bases fit TRBD1. The sequence was collected from a human donor in good health (CMV status not recorded). Some clones in this sample may be carry-over from other donors' samples. CDR3 sequence: CASSSKGNWTGMKTQYF. In nucleotides, the CDR3 is TGTGCCAGCAGCTCAAAAGGGAACTGGACAGGGATGAAGACCCAGTACTTC. Full variable domain (remainder filled in from reference TRBV7-9 and TRBJ2-5): DTGVSQNPRHKITKRGQNVTFRCDPISEHNRLYWYRQTLGQGPEFLTYFQNEAQLEKSRLLSDRFSAERPKGSFSTLEIQRTEQGDSAMYLCASSSKGNWTGMKTQYFGPGTRLLVL.